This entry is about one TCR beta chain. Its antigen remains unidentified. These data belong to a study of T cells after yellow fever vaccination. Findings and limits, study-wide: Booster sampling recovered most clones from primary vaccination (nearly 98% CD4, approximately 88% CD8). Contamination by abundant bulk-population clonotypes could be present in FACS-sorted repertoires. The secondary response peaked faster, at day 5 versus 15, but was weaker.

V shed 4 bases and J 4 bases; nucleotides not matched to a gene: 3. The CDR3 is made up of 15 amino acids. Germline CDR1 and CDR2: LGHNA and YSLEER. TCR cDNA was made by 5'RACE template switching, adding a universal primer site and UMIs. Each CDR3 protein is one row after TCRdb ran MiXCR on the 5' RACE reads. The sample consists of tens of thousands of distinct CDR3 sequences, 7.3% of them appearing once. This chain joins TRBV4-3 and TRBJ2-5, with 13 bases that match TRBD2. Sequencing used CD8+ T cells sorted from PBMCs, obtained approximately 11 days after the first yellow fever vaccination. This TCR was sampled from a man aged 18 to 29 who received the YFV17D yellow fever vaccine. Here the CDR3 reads CASSRLAGGPETQYF. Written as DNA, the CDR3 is TGCGCCAGCAGCCGACTAGCGGGGGGACCAGAGACCCAGTACTTC.